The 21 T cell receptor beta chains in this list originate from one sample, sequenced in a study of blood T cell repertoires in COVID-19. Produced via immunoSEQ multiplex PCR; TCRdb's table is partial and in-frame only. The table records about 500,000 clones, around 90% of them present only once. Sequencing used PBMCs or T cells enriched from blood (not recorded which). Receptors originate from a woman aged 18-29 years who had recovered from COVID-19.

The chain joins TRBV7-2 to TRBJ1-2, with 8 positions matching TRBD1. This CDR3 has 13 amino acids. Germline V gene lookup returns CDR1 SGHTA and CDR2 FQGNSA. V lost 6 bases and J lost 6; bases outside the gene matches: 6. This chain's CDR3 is CASSGTGIHGYTF. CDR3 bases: TGTGCCAGCAGTGGGACAGGCATTCATGGCTACACCTTC. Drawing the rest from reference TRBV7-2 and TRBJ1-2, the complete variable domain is GAGVSQSPSNKVTEKGKDVELRCDPISGHTALYWYRQSLGQGLEFLIYFQGNSAPDKSGLPSDRFSAERTGGSVSTLTIQRTQQEDSAVYLCASSGTGIHGYTFGSGTRLTVV.

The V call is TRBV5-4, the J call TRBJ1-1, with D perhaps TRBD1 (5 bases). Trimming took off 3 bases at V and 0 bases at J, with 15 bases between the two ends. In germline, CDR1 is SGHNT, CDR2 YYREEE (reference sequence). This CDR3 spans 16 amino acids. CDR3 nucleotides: TGTGCCAGCAGCTACACGGGGGGAGTACTGAACACTGAAGCTTTCTTT. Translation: CASSYTGGVLNTEAFF.

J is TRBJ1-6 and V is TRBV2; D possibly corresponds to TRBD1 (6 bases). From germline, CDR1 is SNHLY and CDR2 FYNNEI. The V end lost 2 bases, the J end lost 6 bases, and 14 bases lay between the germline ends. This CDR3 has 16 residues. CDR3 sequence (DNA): TGTGCCAGCAGTGAATGGGCTGGACAGATTAATTCACCCCTCCACTTT. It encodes CASSEWAGQINSPLHF. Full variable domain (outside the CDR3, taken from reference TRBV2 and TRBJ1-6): EPEVTQTPSHQVTQMGQEVILRCVPISNHLYFYWYRQILGQKVEFLVSFYNNEISEKSEIFDDQFSVERPDGSNFTLKIRSTKLEDSAMYFCASSEWAGQINSPLHFGNGTRLTVT.

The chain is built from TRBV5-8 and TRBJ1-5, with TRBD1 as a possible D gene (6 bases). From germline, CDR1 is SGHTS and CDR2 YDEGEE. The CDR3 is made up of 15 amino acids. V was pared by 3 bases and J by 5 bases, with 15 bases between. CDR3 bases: TGTGCCAGCAGCTGGGCCGGACAGTCCGATCAGCCCCAGCATTTT. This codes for CASSWAGQSDQPQHF.

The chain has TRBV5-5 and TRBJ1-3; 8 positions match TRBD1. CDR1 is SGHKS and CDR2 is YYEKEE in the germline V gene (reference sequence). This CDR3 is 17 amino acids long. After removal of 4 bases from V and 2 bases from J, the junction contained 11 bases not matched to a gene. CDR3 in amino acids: CASSPRTGSITGNTIYF. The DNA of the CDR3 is TGTGCCAGCAGCCCTAGGACAGGGTCCATAACTGGAAACACCATATATTTT.

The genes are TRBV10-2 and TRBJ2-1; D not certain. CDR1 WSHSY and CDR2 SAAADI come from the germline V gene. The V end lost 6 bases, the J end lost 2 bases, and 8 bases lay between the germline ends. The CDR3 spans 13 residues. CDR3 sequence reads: CASRSGTYNEQFF. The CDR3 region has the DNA TGCGCCAGCAGATCAGGAACCTACAATGAGCAGTTCTTC.

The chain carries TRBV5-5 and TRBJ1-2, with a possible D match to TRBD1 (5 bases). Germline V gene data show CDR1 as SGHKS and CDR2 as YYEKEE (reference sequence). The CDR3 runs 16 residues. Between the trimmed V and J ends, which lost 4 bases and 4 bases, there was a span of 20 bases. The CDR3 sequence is CASSAPPPQGSYGYTF. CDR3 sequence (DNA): TGTGCCAGCAGCGCCCCTCCGCCTCAGGGTTCCTATGGCTACACCTTC.

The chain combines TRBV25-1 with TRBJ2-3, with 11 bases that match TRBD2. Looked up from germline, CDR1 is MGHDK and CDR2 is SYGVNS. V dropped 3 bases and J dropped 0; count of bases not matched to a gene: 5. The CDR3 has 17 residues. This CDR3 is CASSEISGGDSTDTQYF. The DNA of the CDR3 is TGTGCCAGCAGTGAGATTAGCGGGGGGGATAGCACAGATACGCAGTATTTT. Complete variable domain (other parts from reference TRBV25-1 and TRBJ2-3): EADIYQTPRYLVIGTGKKITLECSQTMGHDKMYWYQQDPGMELHLIHYSYGVNSTEKGDLSSESTVSRIRTEHFPLTLESARPSHTSQYLCASSEISGGDSTDTQYFGPGTRLTVL.

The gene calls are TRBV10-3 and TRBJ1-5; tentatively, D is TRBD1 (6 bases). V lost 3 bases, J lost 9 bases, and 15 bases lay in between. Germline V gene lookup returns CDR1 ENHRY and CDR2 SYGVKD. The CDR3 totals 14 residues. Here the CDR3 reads CAISDGGRGAPQHF. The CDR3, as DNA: TGTGCCATCAGTGATGGGGGCAGGGGAGCGCCCCAGCATTTT.

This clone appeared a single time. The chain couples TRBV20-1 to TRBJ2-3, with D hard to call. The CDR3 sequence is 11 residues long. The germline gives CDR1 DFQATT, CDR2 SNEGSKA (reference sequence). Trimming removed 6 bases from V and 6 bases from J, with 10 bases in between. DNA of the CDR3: TGCAGTGCCCTTCCCCAGGATACGCAGTATTTT. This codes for CSALPQDTQYF.

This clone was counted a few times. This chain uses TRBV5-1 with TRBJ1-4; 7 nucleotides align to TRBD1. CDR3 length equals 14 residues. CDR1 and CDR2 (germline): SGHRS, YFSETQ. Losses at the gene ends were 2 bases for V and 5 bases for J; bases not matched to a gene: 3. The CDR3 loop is CASSFSGGNEKLFF. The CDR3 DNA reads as TGCGCCAGCAGCTTCTCAGGGGGGAATGAAAAACTGTTTTTT.

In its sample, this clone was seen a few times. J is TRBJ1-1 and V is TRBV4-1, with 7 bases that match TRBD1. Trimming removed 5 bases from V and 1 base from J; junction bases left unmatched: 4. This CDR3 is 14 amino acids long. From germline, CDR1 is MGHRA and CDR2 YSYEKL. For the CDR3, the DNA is TGCGCCAGCAGCTCCCGACAGGGGAACACTGAAGCTTTCTTT. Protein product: CASSSRQGNTEAFF.

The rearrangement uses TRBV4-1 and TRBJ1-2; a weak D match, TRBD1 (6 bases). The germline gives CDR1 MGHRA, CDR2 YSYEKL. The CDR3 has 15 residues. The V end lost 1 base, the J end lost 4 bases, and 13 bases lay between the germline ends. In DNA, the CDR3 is TGCGCCAGCAGCCAAGGGGCCGGGGGGCCCTATGGCTACACCTTC. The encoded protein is CASSQGAGGPYGYTF.

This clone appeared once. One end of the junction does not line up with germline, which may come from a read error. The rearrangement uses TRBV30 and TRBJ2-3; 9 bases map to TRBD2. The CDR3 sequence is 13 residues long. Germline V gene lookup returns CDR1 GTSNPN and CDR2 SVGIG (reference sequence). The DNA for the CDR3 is TGTGCCTGGAAACTAGCGGGCACGGATACGCAGTATTTT. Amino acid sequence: CAWKLAGTDTQYF.

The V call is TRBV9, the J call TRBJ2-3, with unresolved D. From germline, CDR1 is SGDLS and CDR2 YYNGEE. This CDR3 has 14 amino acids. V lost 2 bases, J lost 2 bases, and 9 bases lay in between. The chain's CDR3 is CASSVRFSTDTQYF. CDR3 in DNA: TGTGCCAGCAGCGTCAGGTTCTCCACAGATACGCAGTATTTT.

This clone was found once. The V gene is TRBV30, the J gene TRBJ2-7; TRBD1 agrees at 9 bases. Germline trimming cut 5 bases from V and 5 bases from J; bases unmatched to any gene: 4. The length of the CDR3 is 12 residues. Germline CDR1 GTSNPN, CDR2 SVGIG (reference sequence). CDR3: CAWGTGFDEQYF. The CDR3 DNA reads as TGTGCCTGGGGGACAGGGTTCGACGAGCAGTACTTC. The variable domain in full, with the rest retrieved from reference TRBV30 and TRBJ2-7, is SQTIHQWPATLVQPVGSPLSLECTVEGTSNPNLYWYRQAAGRGLQLLFYSVGIGQISSEVPQNLSASRPQDRQFILSSKKLLLSDSGFYLCAWGTGFDEQYFGPGTRLTVT.

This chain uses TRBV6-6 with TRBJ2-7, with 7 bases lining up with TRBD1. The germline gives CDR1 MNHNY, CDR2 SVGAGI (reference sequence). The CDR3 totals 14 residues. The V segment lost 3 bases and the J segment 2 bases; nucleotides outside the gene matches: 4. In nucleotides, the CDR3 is TGTGCCAGCAGTTATCAGGGGGTAACCTACGAGCAGTACTTC. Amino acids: CASSYQGVTYEQYF.

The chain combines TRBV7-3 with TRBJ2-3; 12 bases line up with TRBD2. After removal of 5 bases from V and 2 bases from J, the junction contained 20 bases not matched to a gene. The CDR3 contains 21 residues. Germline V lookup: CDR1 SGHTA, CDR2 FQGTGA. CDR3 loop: CASSQQASGGASYRDTDTQYF. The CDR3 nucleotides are TGTGCCAGCAGCCAGCAAGCTAGCGGGGGGGCAAGTTACCGTGACACAGATACGCAGTATTTT.

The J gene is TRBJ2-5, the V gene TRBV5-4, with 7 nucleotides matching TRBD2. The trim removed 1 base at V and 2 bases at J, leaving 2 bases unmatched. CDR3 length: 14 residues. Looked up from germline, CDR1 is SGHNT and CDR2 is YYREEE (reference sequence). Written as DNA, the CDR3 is TGTGCCAGCAGCTTGTCTAGCGGTCAAGAGACCCAGTACTTC. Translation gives CASSLSSGQETQYF.

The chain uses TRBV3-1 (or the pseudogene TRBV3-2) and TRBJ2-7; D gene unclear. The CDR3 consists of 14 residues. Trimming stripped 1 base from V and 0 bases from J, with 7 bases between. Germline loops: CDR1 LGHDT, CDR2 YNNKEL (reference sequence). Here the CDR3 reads CASSQATTSYEQYF. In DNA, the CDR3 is TGTGCCAGCAGCCAAGCTACCACCTCCTACGAGCAGTACTTC.

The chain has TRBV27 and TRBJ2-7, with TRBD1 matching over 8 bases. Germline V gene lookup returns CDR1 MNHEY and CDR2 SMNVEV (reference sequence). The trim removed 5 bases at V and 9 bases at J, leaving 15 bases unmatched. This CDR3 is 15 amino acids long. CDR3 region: CASSVFSGTGSRQYF. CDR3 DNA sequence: TGTGCCAGCAGTGTTTTCTCCGGGACAGGTAGTCGGCAGTACTTC.